The T cell receptor (beta chain) under discussion was sequenced for a study of cytomegalovirus exposure and HLA in healthy donors. Study-wide results and caveats: The authors reported that TCR beta sequences could predict HLA-A and HLA-B alleles. These predictions were accurate for most subjects in the first cohort. In all likelihood, a cluster of highly shared sequence variants was a sequencing artifact. One variant, a missense change in DCLRE1C, was linked in a later analysis to TCR beta V- and J-gene trimming.

With respect to this clone: Its antigen is as yet unknown.

PCR involved 60 Vbeta and 13 Jbeta primers. Libraries were prepared by immunoSEQ multiplex PCR; TCRdb keeps only in-frame clonotypes and omits some of them. The sample includes some 150,000 clones. The clonotype originates from a woman aged 18-29 years in good health and CMV-seropositive. Sequenced material: PBMCs.

CDR3 DNA sequence: TGTGCCAGCAGCTGGGGACAGGGGGCGAACACTGAAGCTTTCTTT. It is translated as CASSWGQGANTEAFF. The rearrangement uses TRBV5-5 and TRBJ1-1, with 12 positions matching TRBD1. The CDR3 is made up of 15 amino acids. The V gene's germline CDR1 is SGHKS and CDR2 YYEKEE (reference sequence). V was pared by 3 bases and J by 1 base, with 1 base of the junction left unmatched.